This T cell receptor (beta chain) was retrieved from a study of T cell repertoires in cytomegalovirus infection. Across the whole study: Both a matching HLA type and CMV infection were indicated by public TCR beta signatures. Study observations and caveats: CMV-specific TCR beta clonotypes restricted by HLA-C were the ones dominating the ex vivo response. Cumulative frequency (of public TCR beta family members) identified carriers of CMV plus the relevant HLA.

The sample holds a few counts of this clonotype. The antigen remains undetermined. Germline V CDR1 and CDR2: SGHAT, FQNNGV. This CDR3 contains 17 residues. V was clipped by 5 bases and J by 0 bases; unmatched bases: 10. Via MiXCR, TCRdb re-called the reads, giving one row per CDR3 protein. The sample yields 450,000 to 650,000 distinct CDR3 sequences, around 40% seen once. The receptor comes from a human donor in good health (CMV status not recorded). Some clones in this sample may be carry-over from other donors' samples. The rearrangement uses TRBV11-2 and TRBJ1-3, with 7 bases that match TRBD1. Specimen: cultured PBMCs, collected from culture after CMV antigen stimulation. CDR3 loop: CASSTAGQTDSGNTIYF. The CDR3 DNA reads TGTGCCAGCAGCACCGCGGGACAGACAGACTCTGGAAACACCATATATTTT.